This TCR beta chain derives from a study of T cell clusters in autoimmune cytopenias. Approximately 40,000 genome equivalents of blood DNA were amplified for TRB. TRB rearrangements were amplified by touch-down multiplex PCR with mixed TRB-A/B primers. Using the multiplex PCR reads, TCRdb records one entry per CDR3 protein without DNA. The listing records roughly 5,200 distinct CDR3 sequences. This clonotype ranks as medium-sized in terms of frequency. In germline, CDR1 is GTSNPN, CDR2 SVGIG (reference sequence). The CDR3 sequence is 14 residues long. The sequence came from a human donor with an autoimmune cytopenia or autoimmune hepatitis (not recorded which). Sequences were obtained from peripheral blood. The rearrangement links TRBV30 to TRBJ1-2. CDR3 loop: CAWSVGRIFYGYTF. Full variable domain (rest looked up from reference TRBV30 and TRBJ1-2): SQTIHQWPATLVQPVGSPLSLECTVEGTSNPNLYWYRQAAGRGLQLLFYSVGIGQISSEVPQNLSASRPQDRQFILSSKKLLLSDSGFYLCAWSVGRIFYGYTFGSGTRLTVV.